Each of the 30 T cell receptor beta chains below was sequenced from the same sample in a study of T cells in Graves' hyperthyroidism and ophthalmopathy. RNA transcripts gave rise to amplified TCR beta CDR3 regions. A first-round RT-PCR of the TCR CDR3 used the HTBI primer set. TCRdb reprocessed the multiplex PCR reads via MiXCR and lists one record per CDR3 protein. The sample has 660,000 or so distinct CDR3 sequences, roughly 20% seen once. What was sequenced was blood. The source of these receptors is a man in his thirties or forties with Graves' ophthalmopathy.

There are a few counts of this clonotype. V is TRBV18 and J is TRBJ2-1, with TRBD2 identical over 8 bases. This CDR3 contains 18 residues. V was pared by 5 bases and J by 7 bases, with 19 bases of the junction left unmatched. Germline V gene lookup returns CDR1 KGHSH and CDR2 LQKENI. The chain's CDR3 is CASSSKKTGGPSGNEQFF. The CDR3 DNA sequence: TGTGCCAGCTCATCAAAGAAAACGGGAGGGCCTTCGGGGAATGAGCAGTTCTTC.

This clonotype has ten or more counts. The chain recombines TRBV30 with TRBJ2-7; D ambiguous. V dropped 6 bases and J dropped 2 bases, with 11 bases sitting between them. CDR3 length: 12 residues. Per the germline V gene, CDR1 is GTSNPN and CDR2 is SVGIG (reference sequence). CDR3 protein: CACSWRTYEQYF. DNA for the CDR3: TGTGCCTGCAGCTGGCGGACCTACGAGCAGTACTTC. Variable domain in full (rest from reference TRBV30 and TRBJ2-7): SQTIHQWPATLVQPVGSPLSLECTVEGTSNPNLYWYRQAAGRGLQLLFYSVGIGQISSEVPQNLSASRPQDRQFILSSKKLLLSDSGFYLCACSWRTYEQYFGPGTRLTVT.

The chain's CDR3 is CASTEGQTNYGYTF. The CDR3 bases are TGTGCCAGCACCGAAGGACAGACTAACTATGGCTACACCTTC. The rearrangement uses TRBV28 and TRBJ1-2; perhaps TRBD1 as D (6 bases). The germline V gene encodes CDR1 MDHEN and CDR2 SYDVKM. V was cut by 7 bases and J by 0 bases, with 12 bases left in between. The CDR3 spans 14 residues.

The rearrangement links TRBV6-1 to TRBJ1-2; D not resolved. The germline V gene has CDR1 MNHNS and CDR2 SASEGT. The CDR3 is made up of 15 amino acids. The V gene lost 4 bases and the J gene lost 2 bases, with 14 bases spanning the gap. The CDR3 reads CASSAPARPNYGYTF. Written as DNA, the CDR3 is TGTGCCAGCAGTGCCCCGGCCAGACCGAACTATGGCTACACCTTC.

This clonotype came up a few times. The chain uses TRBV7-2 and TRBJ2-7; 9 positions match TRBD1. Germline-derived CDR1 and CDR2 are SGHTA and FQGNSA. The CDR3 spans 15 residues. V lost 5 bases to trimming and J lost 5 bases; unmatched junction nucleotides: 10. The CDR3 region is CASSPGTGPFDEQYF. The CDR3 nucleotides are TGTGCCAGCAGCCCCGGGACAGGGCCGTTCGACGAGCAGTACTTC.

This clonotype was seen only a few times. V is TRBV9 and J is TRBJ2-3; no definite D call. The CDR3 runs to 14 residues. CDR1 is SGDLS, CDR2 YYNGEE, per germline. V was shortened by 0 bases and J by 3 bases, with 8 bases between the two germline ends. Here the CDR3 reads CASSVVPGTDTQYF. CDR3 DNA: TGTGCCAGCAGCGTAGTCCCTGGAACAGATACGCAGTATTTT. The full variable domain, with the rest looked up from reference TRBV9 and TRBJ2-3, is DSGVTQTPKHLITATGQRVTLRCSPRSGDLSVYWYQQSLDQGLQFLIQYYNGEERAKGNILERFSAQQFPDLHSELNLSSLELGDSALYFCASSVVPGTDTQYFGPGTRLTVL.

The genes are TRBV27 and TRBJ1-2, with TRBD1 as a possible D gene (5 bases). The germline CDR1 and CDR2 sequences are MNHEY and SMNVEV (reference sequence). V was clipped by 6 bases and J by 11 bases, with 22 bases between them. CDR3 length equals 14 residues. CDR3 in amino acids: CASSPAGTPLGYTF. CDR3 DNA sequence: TGTGCCAGCAGCCCCGCTGGGACCCCCCTCGGGTACACCTTC.

This clonotype was found once. The CDR3 region has the DNA TGTGCCAGTAGTTTCCCGGGAGGTTCCCAAGAGACCCAGTACTTC. This gives the protein CASSFPGGSQETQYF. V usage is TRBV19 and J usage is TRBJ2-5; 7 nucleotides match TRBD2. Trimming cost V 5 bases and J 1 base; bases outside gene matches: 7. CDR1 and CDR2 from the germline V gene are LNHDA and SQIVND (reference sequence). The CDR3 extends over 15 amino acids.

This clonotype was seen ten or more times. V usage is TRBV5-1 and J usage is TRBJ2-1; 11 bases are shared with TRBD2. The CDR3 runs 15 residues. V shed 2 bases, J shed 6 bases, and the junction held 4 bases outside the gene matches. CDR1 and CDR2 (germline): SGHRS, YFSETQ. Here the CDR3 reads CASSFLAGGVNEQFF. The CDR3 DNA sequence: TGCGCCAGCAGCTTCCTAGCGGGAGGCGTCAATGAGCAGTTCTTC.

CDR3 amino acids: CASNPDRAKQPQHF. The CDR3 DNA reads as TGTGCCAGCAACCCCGACAGGGCTAAACAGCCCCAGCATTTT. The gene calls are TRBV28 and TRBJ1-5, with 7 bases identical to TRBD1. The CDR3 sequence is 14 residues long. CDR1 and CDR2 (germline): MDHEN, SYDVKM. With 7 bases clipped from V and 7 bases from J, the junction kept 10 bases outside the gene matches.

The genes are TRBV11-3 and TRBJ2-2; D possibly corresponds to TRBD2 (6 bases). The CDR3 covers 17 residues. The V gene's germline CDR1 is SGHNT and CDR2 YENEEA. Trimming removed 0 bases from V and 4 bases from J, with 15 bases in between. CDR3 in DNA: TGTGCCAGCAGCTTAGATCGTGTTAGCGGACGCACCGGGGAGCTGTTTTTT. Protein: CASSLDRVSGRTGELFF.

This rearrangement joins TRBV6-1 to TRBJ2-1; 9 bases line up with TRBD2. This CDR3 spans 16 amino acids. Germline V gives CDR1 MNHNS, CDR2 SASEGT. With V trimmed by 2 bases and J by 4 bases, 6 bases remained unmatched. CDR3 DNA: TGTGCCAGCAGTGAATTCGGGCTAGCGGGATACAATGAGCAGTTCTTC. It specifies CASSEFGLAGYNEQFF.

This clonotype was seen at least ten times. V gene TRBV20-1 combines with J gene TRBJ2-7; D gene uncertain. The CDR3 runs to 13 residues. With 3 bases removed from V and 5 bases from J, the gap between germline ends came to 14 bases. The germline CDR1 and CDR2 sequences are DFQATT and SNEGSKA (reference sequence). The CDR3 region has the DNA TGCAGTGCTAGTATGAACCAGCACCACGAGCAGTACTTC. Translating it yields CSASMNQHHEQYF.

This clonotype has just one count. This chain links TRBV6-1 with TRBJ1-1; 7 nucleotides agree with TRBD1. Germline V CDR1 and CDR2: MNHNS, SASEGT. Germline trimming cut 6 bases from V and 3 bases from J; bases unmatched to any gene: 4. CDR3 size: 13 residues. The CDR3 protein is CASRGDRDTEAFF. CDR3 coding DNA: TGTGCCAGCAGGGGGGACAGAGACACTGAAGCTTTCTTT.

This clonotype has only a few counts. The chain has TRBV25-1 and TRBJ2-5, with a possible D match to TRBD2 (5 bases). The CDR3 is 15 amino acids. Germline V gene data show CDR1 as MGHDK and CDR2 as SYGVNS. Trimming left V 6 bases short and J 1 base short, with 15 bases between. DNA for the CDR3: TGTGCCAGCAGCGAACCTGAAGAGGGCCAAGAGACCCAGTACTTC. Protein sequence: CASSEPEEGQETQYF.

This sequence joins TRBV4-1 and TRBJ1-1, with D perhaps TRBD1 (5 bases). Germline CDR1 MGHRA, CDR2 YSYEKL. The V end was cut by 5 bases, the J end by 3 bases, with 22 bases between. This CDR3 has 17 residues. The CDR3 spells CASSFRQRRSRDTEAFF. The CDR3 DNA follows: TGCGCCAGCAGCTTCCGACAGAGACGCTCCAGGGACACTGAAGCTTTCTTT.

This clonotype was detected a few times. The chain is built from TRBV4-1 and TRBJ2-1; D is perhaps TRBD2 (6 bases). This CDR3 comprises 14 residues. Per germline, CDR1 MGHRA and CDR2 YSYEKL. Trimming took off 1 base at V and 7 bases at J, with 11 bases between the two ends. The CDR3 is CASSQVWEVNEQFF. The CDR3 DNA follows: TGCGCCAGCAGCCAAGTGTGGGAGGTAAATGAGCAGTTCTTC.

This clonotype was seen a handful of times. The chain uses TRBV20-1 and TRBJ2-3, with D perhaps matching TRBD2 (7 bases). This CDR3 contains 13 residues. Germline-derived CDR1 and CDR2 are DFQATT and SNEGSKA (reference sequence). Trimming took 6 bases from V and 1 from J, leaving 11 bases between them. CDR3 sequence (DNA): TGCAGTGCCGTAGGGGGGGGCACAGATACGCAGTATTTT. As protein: CSAVGGGTDTQYF.

This clonotype was recorded at least ten times. This sequence joins TRBV30 and TRBJ1-2; possible D gene TRBD1, 6 bases. Germline V gene data show CDR1 as GTSNPN and CDR2 as SVGIG (reference sequence). The CDR3 has 12 amino acids. V was cut by 4 bases and J by 8 bases, with 14 bases left in between. The CDR3 sequence: CAWIRGLRGYTF. CDR3 bases: TGTGCCTGGATACGGGGGCTTCGAGGCTACACCTTC.

This chain connects TRBV29-1 to TRBJ1-2; D is perhaps TRBD1 (5 bases). V lost 7 bases and J 3 bases, leaving 21 bases between the germline ends. There are 15 residues in the CDR3. Germline values: CDR1 SQVTM, CDR2 ANQGSEA. CDR3: CSAAPILTVDYGYTF. CDR3 nucleotides: TGCAGCGCCGCCCCTATTTTGACAGTAGACTATGGCTACACCTTC.

As regards this clonotype: A much larger clone lies a single base off, so this may be a read error. The rearrangement uses TRBV7-8 and TRBJ2-7; the D is unclear. In germline, CDR1 is SGHVS, CDR2 FQNEAQ. CDR3 length: 13 residues. Trimming shortened V by 3 bases and J by 3 bases, and 9 bases separated the two germline ends. The CDR3 region is CASSFSLHYEQYF. The CDR3 DNA reads TGTGCCAGCAGCTTTTCTCTTCACTACGAGCAGTACTTC.

This clonotype was counted many times. The chain combines TRBV7-2 with TRBJ2-7; either TRBD1 or TRBD2 may fit D (5 bases each). Germline V gene sequence: CDR1 SGHTA, CDR2 FQGNSA. The CDR3 is 15 residues long. The ends were cut back, 1 base at V and 0 bases at J, with 10 bases in the middle. The CDR3 spells CASSLGRGHSYEQYF. CDR3 nucleotide sequence: TGTGCCAGCAGCTTAGGACGGGGCCACTCCTACGAGCAGTACTTC.

This rearrangement joins TRBV3-1 to TRBJ2-2, with D perhaps matching TRBD2 (5 bases). The CDR3 runs to 14 residues. The V gene lost 0 bases and the J gene lost 8 bases, with 10 bases spanning the gap. Germline CDR1 LGHDT, CDR2 YNNKEL (reference sequence). This CDR3 is CASSQDLATGELFF. The DNA of the CDR3 is TGTGCCAGCAGCCAAGATCTAGCTACTGGGGAGCTGTTTTTT.

Many counts were recorded for this clonotype. V is TRBV3-1 and J is TRBJ1-5, with D possibly being TRBD1 (5 bases). V lost 5 bases to trimming and J lost 5 bases, with 13 bases between them. CDR3 length: 14 amino acids. Germline lookup yields CDR1 LGHDT and CDR2 YNNKEL (reference sequence). The DNA for the CDR3 is TGTGCCAGCAGCGGGACTAATGCCGATCAGCCCCAGCATTTT. Translation gives CASSGTNADQPQHF.

At least ten counts were recorded for this clonotype. The V gene is TRBV28, the J gene TRBJ2-1; D is possibly TRBD1 (5 bases). The CDR3 is 16 residues long. V lost 5 bases to trimming and J lost 0 bases, with 14 bases between them. Germline CDR1 MDHEN, CDR2 SYDVKM. In DNA form, the CDR3 reads TGTGCCAGCAGTAATCAGGGTTTCCCCTCCTACAATGAGCAGTTCTTC. It translates to CASSNQGFPSYNEQFF.

This clonotype showed up many times. The V gene is TRBV2, the J gene TRBJ1-5; no clear D. Germline-derived CDR1 and CDR2 are SNHLY and FYNNEI. This CDR3 comprises 14 residues. The V and J ends lost 8 bases and 0 bases respectively, with 11 bases between them. In DNA, the CDR3 is TGTGCCAGCTCAGACTCCTATAGCAATCAGCCCCAGCATTTT. This translates into CASSDSYSNQPQHF.

In its sample, this clonotype was seen many times. V usage is TRBV11-2 and J usage is TRBJ1-6, with D perhaps matching TRBD1 (6 bases). CDR3 length: 15 residues. Germline values: CDR1 SGHAT, CDR2 FQNNGV. The V end lost 3 bases, the J end lost 4 bases, and 10 bases lay between the germline ends. CDR3 residues: CASSFGQRYNSPLHF. CDR3 nucleotides: TGTGCCAGCAGCTTCGGACAGCGGTATAATTCACCCCTCCACTTT.

V usage is TRBV4-1 and J usage is TRBJ1-1; possible D gene TRBD1, 6 bases. The CDR3 covers 19 residues. Germline CDR1 MGHRA, CDR2 YSYEKL. Trimming stripped 1 base from V and 1 base from J, with 22 bases between. The CDR3 sequence: CASSQGTLLKTGSNTEAFF. DNA of the CDR3: TGCGCCAGCAGCCAAGGAACCCTCCTAAAGACAGGTTCGAACACTGAAGCTTTCTTT.

This clonotype was counted ten times or more. This chain connects TRBV24-1 to TRBJ2-1, with D possibly being TRBD1 (5 bases). In germline, CDR1 is KGHDR, CDR2 SFDVKD. Trimming took 5 bases from V and 9 from J, leaving 28 bases between them. The CDR3 runs to 18 residues. In DNA form, the CDR3 reads TGTGCCACCAGTGCCGTAAGGGGATGGAGTCTCCCCAATGGTGAGCAGTTCTTC. As protein: CATSAVRGWSLPNGEQFF.

There are many counts of this clonotype. V gene TRBV7-2 combines with J gene TRBJ2-7, with D tentatively TRBD1 or TRBD2 (5 bases each). The germline gives CDR1 SGHTA, CDR2 FQGNSA. CDR3 size: 15 residues. The germline V and J ends were trimmed by 5 bases and 1 base, with 15 bases remaining between them. The CDR3 region has the DNA TGTGCCAGCAGCCCCTTCGGGGCGGGTTCCTACGAGCAGTACTTC. Translating gives CASSPFGAGSYEQYF.